This T cell receptor beta chain was captured by sequencing in a study of blood T cell repertoires in COVID-19. For the study at large: The study drew acute and convalescent COVID-19 samples from the United States, Italy and Spain.

Per the original data handling: How many nucleated cells were present was estimated from reference gene primer amplification. Clones were sequenced by immunoSEQ multiplex PCR, and TCRdb holds only the in-frame ones, with some missing. V, J and clone size were drawn from that table, and D and trimming were deduced from the DNA. The sample has a few hundred thousand clones; 86% are singletons. V gave up 5 bases and J gave up 3 bases; unmatched junction bases: 4. This CDR3 has 13 residues. Germline V gives CDR1 MNHEY, CDR2 SVGAGI. The V gene is TRBV6-5, the J gene TRBJ2-7; 7 positions match TRBD2. The TCR was taken from a woman aged 50 to 65 with acute or convalescent COVID-19. Material for sequencing was peripheral blood. In DNA form, the CDR3 reads TGTGCCAGCAGTCGGGGGAGGGACTACGAGCAGTACTTC. Its protein is CASSRGRDYEQYF.